Described below is a single TCR beta chain sequence and its context. Its target is unknown. The record originates from a study of graft-versus-host responses after intestinal transplantation. CDR1 is MNHEY and CDR2 is SMNVEV in the germline V gene (reference sequence). The ends were cut back, 6 bases at V and 5 bases at J, with 14 bases in the middle. The CDR3 spans 14 residues. The repertoire was sequenced with immunoSEQ multiplex PCR; TCRdb's copy has only in-frame clones and lacks some. The table has approximately 78,000 clones, around 86% seen once. The V call is TRBV27, the J call TRBJ2-1, with D tentatively TRBD2 (6 bases). The sequences come from unstimulated CD8+ T cells sorted from spleen or lymph node cells, collected before transplant. The sequence was collected from a human donor who was the organ donor for an intestinal transplant. Here the CDR3 reads CASRDSGPNNEQFF. The CDR3 region has the DNA TGTGCCAGCAGAGATAGCGGACCTAACAATGAGCAGTTCTTC.